Each of the 9 T cell receptor beta chains below was sequenced from the same sample in a study of blood T cell repertoires in COVID-19. TCRdb's table, derived via immunoSEQ multiplex PCR, lists solely in-frame clones and lacks some. The sample holds over 150,000 clones, roughly nine tenths seen once. The sample comprised peripheral blood. These receptors all come from a man in his forties or fifties with acute or convalescent COVID-19.

This clone is a singleton in its sample. The V call is TRBV3-1 (or the pseudogene TRBV3-2), the J call TRBJ2-5; D might be TRBD2 (6 bases). The CDR3 loop spans 15 amino acids. Trimming took off 4 bases at V and 5 bases at J, with 17 bases between the two ends. The V gene's germline CDR1 is LGHDT and CDR2 YNNKEL (reference sequence). CDR3 coding DNA: TGTGCCAGCAGCCTACAACGGGGGTTCCGGGAGACCCAGTACTTC. It is translated as CASSLQRGFRETQYF.

The sample holds a few counts of this clone. CDR3 DNA sequence: TGTGCCAGCAGTAACAGGGATAAAGAGACCCAGTACTTC. The encoded protein is CASSNRDKETQYF. The genes are TRBV6-5 and TRBJ2-5; tentative D call: TRBD1 (6 bases). Germline-derived CDR1 and CDR2 are MNHEY and SVGAGI. The germline V and J ends were trimmed by 5 bases and 3 bases, with 10 bases remaining between them. The CDR3 spans 13 residues.

The rearrangement uses TRBV5-1 and TRBJ1-2; no clear D. This CDR3 region has 14 residues. The germline gives CDR1 SGHRS, CDR2 YFSETQ. Trimming removed 5 bases from V and 4 bases from J, with 15 bases in between. For the CDR3, the DNA is TGCGCCAGCAGGTCGGCCACGGCGGGCTATGGCTACACCTTC. This encodes CASRSATAGYGYTF.

The chain joins TRBV20-1 to TRBJ1-4; D perhaps matches TRBD1 (5 bases). Trimming pared 6 bases from V and 8 bases from J, leaving 10 bases between. Germline loops: CDR1 DFQATT, CDR2 SNEGSKA (reference sequence). CDR3 size: 11 residues. CDR3: CSAGDSEKLFF. For the CDR3, the DNA is TGCAGTGCGGGGGACTCGGAAAAACTGTTTTTT.

The CDR3 is CASTVSGSYEQFF. As DNA, the CDR3 is TGTGCCAGCACCGTCAGCGGGAGCTATGAGCAGTTCTTC. The chain employs TRBV6-5 and TRBJ2-1; 8 nucleotides match TRBD2. There are 13 residues in the CDR3. V shed 7 bases, J shed 8 bases, and the junction held 7 bases outside the gene matches. CDR1 is MNHEY and CDR2 is SVGAGI in the germline V gene.

V and J are TRBV18 and TRBJ2-3; the match to TRBD2 covers 8 bases. This CDR3 has 14 amino acids. Trimming took 3 bases from V and 4 from J; bases not matched to a gene: 3. In germline, CDR1 is KGHSH, CDR2 LQKENI. The CDR3 is CASSPLREADTQYF. The CDR3 DNA follows: TGTGCCAGCTCACCCCTGCGGGAGGCAGATACGCAGTATTTT.

This chain joins TRBV7-8 and TRBJ2-1, with D tentatively TRBD1 (6 bases). Germline V lookup: CDR1 SGHVS, CDR2 FQNEAQ. The CDR3 loop spans 17 amino acids. Trimming left V 5 bases short and J 9 bases short, with 26 bases between. The CDR3 DNA is TGTGCCAGCAGCCTAGGACAGATATGGGTCCCTGTGACTGAGCAGTTCTTC. As protein: CASSLGQIWVPVTEQFF.

The V gene is TRBV7-2, the J gene TRBJ2-3; tentatively, D is TRBD1 (5 bases). The CDR3 loop spans 14 amino acids. Deletions cut 1 base from V and 0 bases from J, with 5 bases between. The germline CDR1 and CDR2 sequences are SGHTA and FQGNSA. The CDR3 reads CASSLGQSTDTQYF. CDR3 bases: TGTGCCAGCAGCTTAGGACAGAGCACAGATACGCAGTATTTT.

V and J are TRBV7-8 and TRBJ1-5; D uncertain. The CDR3 consists of 13 residues. Trimming left V 1 base short and J 7 bases short, with 8 bases between. Germline CDR1 is SGHVS and CDR2 is FQNEAQ. As DNA, the CDR3 is TGTGCCAGCAGCTTAGACGGGGAACAGCCCCAGCATTTT. Translated: CASSLDGEQPQHF.